Listed below are T cell receptor beta chains from one sample, sequenced in a study of blood T cell repertoires in COVID-19. Method: immunoSEQ multiplex PCR; TCRdb's copy keeps in-frame clones and lacks some. In the table there are tens of thousands of clones, around 83% of which are singletons. Source material: peripheral blood. The receptor source for this set is a human donor in a cohort sampled during active COVID-19. Both conserved end residues are part of each CDR3.

V gene | CDR3 length | CDR3 protein
TRBV7-3 | 15 | CASSAHPSGANVLTF
TRBV19 | 16 | CASSSGTSGSYNEQFF
TRBV2 | 15 | CASSRFDRDNEKLFF
TRBV18 | 14 | CASSVRDKYNEQFF
TRBV27 | 14 | CASSRGQAGYGYTF
TRBV6-5 | 16 | CASSSGTGTIQETQYF
TRBV5-8 | 18 | CASSFRNPGQTYQETQYF
TRBV6-6 | 14 | CASNSGFGNQPQHF
TRBV5-1 | 17 | CASKNRGRDSLKDTQYF
TRBV28 | 13 | CASSFGTDYEQYF
TRBV15 | 15 | CATSRPTGLGNEQFF
TRBV4-2 | 14 | CASSQGQEVGTQYF
TRBV14 | 14 | CASSPGQLNSPLHF
TRBV9 | 17 | CASNPRGGPPGADTQYF
TRBV28 | 17 | CASSFLSRAASNQPQHF
TRBV11-1 | 14 | CASSREGGPYEQYF
TRBV5-1 | 14 | CASSYRDKRNEQFF
TRBV6-2/TRBV6-3 | 12 | CASSSPPGSQHF
TRBV5-1 | 16 | CASSLGVASDTGELFF
TRBV28 | 12 | CASTAVTGKLFF
TRBV27 | 15 | CATGGTSGSRETQYF
TRBV11-2 | 18 | CASSLEWRAGGLSDTQYF
TRBV6-5 | 15 | CASSIGQGGNQPQHF
TRBV5-1 | 15 | CASSLRGQGSETQYF
TRBV6-5 | 16 | CASSYSGSSYNSPLHF
TRBV4-1 | 15 | CASSPTGGLSYEQYF
TRBV3-1/TRBV3-2 | 16 | CASSQAVTSGPGEQFF
TRBV18 | 17 | CASSPPTGSVDTGELFF
TRBV3-1/TRBV3-2 | 15 | CASSGTGTDFVALHF
TRBV30 | 18 | CAWSVQYRDSTEFYGYTF
TRBV3-1/TRBV3-2 | 15 | CASSKRGRLGSPLHF
TRBV6-6 | 13 | CASSYWGRETQYF
TRBV18 | 14 | CASSSRVTDTEAFF
TRBV18 | 16 | CASSPIPGQGAYGYTF
TRBV6-5 | 16 | CASSYSGNRVGREQYF
TRBV19 | 15 | CASSQTSPSNQPQHF
TRBV5-1 | 13 | CASSYPGSHEQYF
TRBV7-2 | 19 | CASSAPGLAGESSYNEQFF
TRBV13 | 15 | CASSFTGKNTGELFF
TRBV28 | 16 | CASSFLAGEGRDEQYF
TRBV15 | 15 | CATSRGGQGVTEAFF
TRBV28 | 15 | CASSLTQGRGDEQFF
TRBV13 | 15 | CASSLPLDRGETQYF
TRBV5-1 | 15 | CASSLGQGARTEAFF
TRBV5-1 | 14 | CASRPGTSQETQYF
TRBV5-6 | 16 | CASSLQAGETNEKLFF
TRBV5-5 | 14 | CASSLIQGQDEQYF
TRBV28 | 14 | CASSLRGGAKTQYF
TRBV7-8 | 13 | CASSLGGTSGYTF
TRBV28 | 15 | CASRNGLTSTDTQYF
TRBV14 | 18 | CASSQDDLRGFSTDTQYF
TRBV3-1/TRBV3-2 | 15 | CASSPTGGPRDTQYF
TRBV5-1 | 14 | CASSLAGQGSGYTF
TRBV7-9 | 14 | CASSLPRSSYEQYF
TRBV18 | 17 | CASSPTNGQGMNTEAFF
TRBV12-5 | 16 | CASGLSSTANTGELFF
TRBV15 | 14 | CATSMDRVADTQYF
TRBV6-5 | 16 | CASSYSGGSTHNEQFF
TRBV7-3 | 16 | CASSLSGRGVYNEQFF
TRBV28 | 16 | CASSAAGTQPRGTQYF